This passage covers 19 T cell receptor beta chains from one sample sequenced in a study of cytomegalovirus exposure and HLA in healthy donors (dated 2017 in TCRdb). Preparation of the library involved the immunoSEQ multiplex PCR assay. The multiplex PCR relied on a mix of 60 forward primers for TCR Vbeta segments and 13 reverse primers for TCR Jbeta segments. TCRdb's version of the immuneACCESS table is confined to in-frame rearrangements and falls short of the full clone set. An unresolved V gene accounts for under half of the shortfall where checked; the remainder is of unknown origin. This sample's listing comprises about 130,000 clones. Around 2.7% of the sample goes to the ten largest clones. Sequencing was done on a sample of PBMCs. Receptors originate from a man aged 25-45 years in good health and CMV-seronegative.

The chain links TRBV7-9 to TRBJ1-4; 9 bases match TRBD1. Germline trimming cut 0 bases from V and 10 bases from J; bases unmatched to any gene: 12. The germline gives CDR1 SEHNR, CDR2 FQNEAQ (reference sequence). The CDR3 contains 17 residues. CDR3 DNA: TGTGCCAGCAGCTTAGCCCGACCCGGGACAGGGAGGGGAAAACTGTTTTTT. Translation gives CASSLARPGTGRGKLFF. Full variable domain (missing parts from reference TRBV7-9 and TRBJ1-4): DTGVSQNPRHKITKRGQNVTFRCDPISEHNRLYWYRQTLGQGPEFLTYFQNEAQLEKSRLLSDRFSAERPKGSFSTLEIQRTEQGDSAMYLCASSLARPGTGRGKLFFGSGTQLSVL.

J is TRBJ1-3 and V is TRBV19; D might be TRBD1 (6 bases). The CDR3 has 14 amino acids. From germline, CDR1 is LNHDA and CDR2 SQIVND (reference sequence). Trimming removed 8 bases from V and 10 bases from J, with 21 bases in between. CDR3 loop: CASRLGHGGRTIYF. The DNA for the CDR3 is TGTGCCAGTCGCCTGGGACACGGTGGGCGAACCATATATTTT.

The CDR3 bases are TGTGCCAGCAGTCCCGGGAGGCGGGAGATCAACGAGCAGTACTTC. Amino acid sequence: CASSPGRREINEQYF. This chain uses TRBV6-6 with TRBJ2-7; TRBD2 agrees at 7 bases. V gave up 5 bases and J gave up 5 bases; unmatched junction bases: 12. The CDR3 contains 15 residues. Germline CDR1 is MNHNY and CDR2 is SVGAGI (reference sequence).

The rearrangement joins TRBV6-1 to TRBJ1-2; no definite D call. Trimming pared 4 bases from V and 2 bases from J, leaving 8 bases between. The germline gives CDR1 MNHNS, CDR2 SASEGT. This CDR3 comprises 13 residues. CDR3 in amino acids: CASSATANYGYTF. CDR3 nucleotides: TGTGCCAGCAGTGCGACTGCGAACTATGGCTACACCTTC.

Here the CDR3 DNA reads TGTGCCAGCAGCTCCCTTGTTACAGGGGGGTTGAACACTGAAGCTTTCTTT. It encodes CASSSLVTGGLNTEAFF. The chain employs TRBV7-9 and TRBJ1-1, with 8 bases matching TRBD1. Germline lookup yields CDR1 SEHNR and CDR2 FQNEAQ (reference sequence). The J segment lost 0 bases and the V segment lost 4 bases, leaving 10 bases of the junction unmatched. The CDR3 spans 17 residues.

V and J are TRBV5-6 and TRBJ1-4; 10 nucleotides align to TRBD1. Germline assignment: CDR1 SGHDT and CDR2 YYEEEE. The CDR3 has 17 residues. The junction had 16 bases not matched to a gene; V was cut back by 4 bases and J by 10 bases. The CDR3 bases are TGTGCCAGCAGCCCTACTCCGGGACAGGGGCTCACAGGAAAACTGTTTTTT. Its protein is CASSPTPGQGLTGKLFF.

CDR3: CASKTGNEKLFF. The CDR3 DNA reads as TGTGCCAGCAAGACAGGGAATGAAAAACTGTTTTTT. The V gene is TRBV28, the J gene TRBJ1-4; TRBD1 matches 7 bases. CDR1 MDHEN and CDR2 SYDVKM come from the germline V gene. Trimming took 7 bases from V and 5 from J; bases not matched to a gene: 1. This CDR3 has 12 residues. Filled out from reference TRBV28 and TRBJ1-4, the complete variable domain reads DVKVTQSSRYLVKRTGEKVFLECVQDMDHENMFWYRQDPGLGLRLIYFSYDVKMKEKGDIPEGYSVSREKKERFSLILESASTNQTSMYLCASKTGNEKLFFGSGTQLSVL.

V is TRBV6-5 and J is TRBJ2-1; the match to TRBD2 covers 7 bases. The CDR3 has 16 amino acids. The V gene end was trimmed by 0 bases and the J gene end by 4 bases; junction bases not matched to a gene: 6. Germline V lookup: CDR1 MNHEY, CDR2 SVGAGI. CDR3 sequence reads: CASSYSIGEGYNEQFF. The CDR3 coding sequence is TGTGCCAGCAGTTACTCGATAGGGGAGGGTTACAATGAGCAGTTCTTC.

This chain connects TRBV7-9 to TRBJ1-4; D remains unclear. Per the germline V gene, CDR1 is SEHNR and CDR2 is FQNEAQ (reference sequence). The CDR3 loop spans 14 amino acids. Trimming removed 1 base from V and 1 base from J, with 4 bases in between. CDR3 coding DNA: TGTGCCAGCAGCTTAGGTCGAACTAATGAAAAACTGTTTTTT. The encoded protein is CASSLGRTNEKLFF.

This chain connects TRBV6-4 to TRBJ1-1; 7 bases are a match to TRBD1. Trimming cost V 7 bases and J 3 bases; bases outside gene matches: 14. The CDR3 covers 16 residues. Germline-derived CDR1 and CDR2 are MRHNA and SNTAGT. The CDR3 spells CASNPTPHRGHTEAFF. The CDR3 DNA sequence: TGTGCCAGCAACCCCACCCCCCACAGGGGCCACACTGAAGCTTTCTTT.

The chain joins TRBV10-3 to TRBJ1-1; 7 bases agree with TRBD1. There are 16 residues in the CDR3. Germline V gene sequence: CDR1 ENHRY, CDR2 SYGVKD. V was pared by 4 bases and J by 3 bases, with 11 bases of the junction left unmatched. The CDR3 DNA is TGTGCCATCAGTGTGATGGAGGGGGCCTCGGACACTGAAGCTTTCTTT. Its translation is CAISVMEGASDTEAFF.

The V call is TRBV19, the J call TRBJ1-1; unclear D gene. Trimming cost V 3 bases and J 1 base, with 12 bases left between them. The CDR3 has 15 amino acids. Germline CDR1 reads LNHDA; CDR2 reads SQIVND (reference sequence). The CDR3 region is CASSIGSERNTEAFF. CDR3 DNA sequence: TGTGCCAGTAGTATTGGCTCGGAGCGGAACACTGAAGCTTTCTTT.

The gene calls are TRBV14 and TRBJ2-5; D ambiguous. The CDR3 is made up of 15 amino acids. CDR1 is SGHDN and CDR2 is FVKESK in the germline V gene. The V gene lost 1 base and the J gene lost 0 bases, with 9 bases spanning the gap. The CDR3 DNA is TGTGCCAGCAGCCAAGTTTTTGCGGACCAAGAGACCCAGTACTTC. It encodes CASSQVFADQETQYF. The whole variable domain, remainder taken from reference TRBV14 and TRBJ2-5, is EAGVTQFPSHSVIEKGQTVTLRCDPISGHDNLYWYRRVMGKEIKFLLHFVKESKQDESGMPNNRFLAERTGGTYSTLKVQPAELEDSGVYFCASSQVFADQETQYFGPGTRLLVL.

The chain couples TRBV11-2 to TRBJ1-2; D gene ambiguous. V gave up 5 bases and J gave up 7 bases, with 17 bases separating them. CDR3 length equals 14 residues. Germline V gene lookup returns CDR1 SGHAT and CDR2 FQNNGV. The CDR3 loop reads CASSDRRLRGGYTF. CDR3 DNA: TGTGCCAGCAGCGACCGACGCTTACGAGGTGGCTACACCTTC.

This sequence joins TRBV5-1 and TRBJ2-5; possibly TRBD1 for D (5 bases). The J call may not be correct, given that the DNA end is closer to TRBJ2-7. The CDR3 loop spans 13 amino acids. The germline V gene has CDR1 SGHRS and CDR2 YFSETQ. The CDR3 DNA is TGCGCCAGCAGCTTGGTGACAGATCCCGAGCAGTACTTC. Its protein is CASSLVTDPEQYF.

The CDR3 loop is CAISEDRSGGYTF. CDR3 nucleotides: TGTGCCATCAGTGAAGACAGGTCTGGTGGCTACACCTTC. This chain connects TRBV10-3 to TRBJ1-2, with a possible D match to TRBD1 (6 bases). With 3 bases removed from V and 7 bases from J, the gap between germline ends came to 12 bases. The CDR3 is 13 amino acids. The V gene's germline CDR1 is ENHRY and CDR2 SYGVKD.

This chain links TRBV29-1 with TRBJ2-7, with 15 bases matching TRBD2. Germline V lookup: CDR1 SQVTM, CDR2 ANQGSEA. The CDR3 covers 14 residues. V dropped 6 bases and J dropped 4; count of bases not matched to a gene: 4. The CDR3 DNA reads TGCAGCGTGGGTGGACTAGCGGGAGGGTACGAGCAGTACTTC. It is translated as CSVGGLAGGYEQYF.

This chain uses TRBV29-1 with TRBJ2-1, with TRBD2 matching over 14 bases. The CDR3 is made up of 13 amino acids. Germline V gives CDR1 SQVTM, CDR2 ANQGSEA. The V gene end was trimmed by 4 bases and the J gene end by 15 bases; junction bases not matched to a gene: 8. CDR3 nucleotides: TGCAGCGTTGCCGGGACTAGCGGGAGTCCATCGTTCTTC. Protein product: CSVAGTSGSPSFF.

J is TRBJ2-6 and V is TRBV10-3, with D uncertain. Germline-derived CDR1 and CDR2 are ENHRY and SYGVKD. Trimming took off 4 bases at V and 0 bases at J, with 13 bases between the two ends. This CDR3 comprises 17 residues. CDR3 protein: CAISARTLASGANVLTF. The CDR3 DNA is TGTGCCATCAGTGCAAGAACCCTGGCCTCTGGGGCCAACGTCCTGACTTTC.